These 27 T cell receptor beta chains share one sample of origin, sequenced in a study of T cells after yellow fever vaccination. In TCRdb, the 5' RACE reads were re-called with MiXCR into one record per CDR3 protein. The sample has roughly 400,000 distinct CDR3 sequences, 15% to 20% seen once. Sample: PBMCs, taken before the yellow fever booster vaccination. These TCRs come from a man aged 18 to 30 who received the YFV17D yellow fever vaccine.

CDR3 DNA: TGCGGAGTCGTCAGGGGTGGAAACACCATATATTTT. It specifies CGVVRGGNTIYF. This chain links TRBV29-1 with TRBJ1-3; maybe TRBD1 (6 bases). Germline V lookup: CDR1 SQVTM, CDR2 ANQGSEA. The CDR3 extends over 12 amino acids.

This clonotype was detected a few times. V and J are TRBV29-1 and TRBJ2-1; 9 nucleotides match TRBD2. J gave up 8 bases and V 5 bases, and 13 bases lay outside the gene matches. Germline CDR1 reads SQVTM; CDR2 reads ANQGSEA. The CDR3 is made up of 15 amino acids. The CDR3 reads CSVNAVAGLADEQFF. In DNA, the CDR3 is TGCAGCGTTAATGCCGTAGCGGGACTAGCCGATGAGCAGTTCTTC.

This chain connects TRBV4-3 to TRBJ2-1; 9 nucleotides align to TRBD2. Germline V lookup: CDR1 LGHNA, CDR2 YSLEER. Losses at the gene ends were 3 bases for V and 4 bases for J; bases not matched to a gene: 4. CDR3 length equals 15 residues. DNA of the CDR3: TGCGCCAGCAGCCATGGGACTAGCAGTTACAATGAGCAGTTCTTC. Its protein product is CASSHGTSSYNEQFF.

Only a few counts were recorded for this clonotype. The rearrangement joins TRBV20-1 to TRBJ2-1, with D unclear. V lost 6 bases to trimming and J lost 5 bases, with 14 bases between them. Germline V lookup: CDR1 DFQATT, CDR2 SNEGSKA (reference sequence). The CDR3 covers 13 residues. DNA for the CDR3: TGCAGTGCCTACGCCCTACCTAACAATGAGCAGTTCTTC. Its translation is CSAYALPNNEQFF.

The chain recombines TRBV18 with TRBJ1-3; the D gene is possibly TRBD1 (6 bases). Germline lookup yields CDR1 KGHSH and CDR2 LQKENI. Trimming removed 1 base from V and 6 bases from J, with 16 bases in between. This CDR3 has 16 residues. The CDR3 bases are TGTGCCAGCTCACCACTCGGAGGGGGTACTGAAAACACCATATATTTT. Its protein is CASSPLGGGTENTIYF.

For this clonotype: The germline gene is not matched at one end of the junction; a read error may be the cause. The chain carries TRBV5-1 and TRBJ2-3; no definite D call. Germline V gives CDR1 SGHRS, CDR2 YFSETQ. The CDR3 loop spans 14 amino acids. The CDR3 DNA is TGCGCCAGCAGCTTGGAACAACCCGCCGGTACGCAGAATTTT. Translated: CASSLEQPAGTQNF.

In this sample, this clonotype turned up many times. CDR3 amino acids: CATSRGQKETQYF. Here the CDR3 DNA reads TGTGCCACCAGCAGGGGTCAGAAAGAGACCCAGTACTTC. The chain is built from TRBV15 and TRBJ2-5; no firm D call. Between the trimmed V and J ends, which lost 3 bases and 3 bases, there was a span of 8 bases. In germline, CDR1 is LNHNV, CDR2 YYDKDF (reference sequence). The CDR3 extends over 13 amino acids.

The J gene is TRBJ1-6, the V gene TRBV7-6; D is perhaps TRBD1 (5 bases). The CDR3 is made up of 17 amino acids. Germline loops: CDR1 SGHVS, CDR2 FNYEAQ. The germline V and J ends were trimmed by 0 bases and 5 bases, with 14 bases remaining between them. This CDR3 is CASSLASGRKNNSPLHF. Written as DNA, the CDR3 is TGTGCCAGCAGCTTAGCTTCGGGACGGAAAAATAATTCACCCCTCCACTTT.

CDR3 protein: CASSERLADEQYV. Written as DNA, the CDR3 is TGTGCCAGCAGTGAACGTCTTGCGGACGAGCAGTACGTC. The chain carries TRBV2 and TRBJ2-7; no definite D call. V was cut by 2 bases and J by 5 bases, with 10 bases left in between. The CDR3 is 13 amino acids. CDR1 and CDR2 (germline): SNHLY, FYNNEI.

The chain carries TRBV27 and TRBJ2-1; 7 positions match TRBD1. Germline trimming cut 3 bases from V and 9 bases from J; bases unmatched to any gene: 2. Germline values: CDR1 MNHEY, CDR2 SMNVEV (reference sequence). The CDR3 is made up of 12 amino acids. This CDR3 reads CASSFRDSEQFF. DNA of the CDR3: TGTGCCAGCAGTTTTAGGGACAGTGAGCAGTTCTTC.

This clonotype has a handful of counts. The V call is TRBV18, the J call TRBJ1-1; the D is unclear. With 3 bases removed from V and 2 bases from J, the gap between germline ends came to 16 bases. The germline gives CDR1 KGHSH, CDR2 LQKENI. The CDR3 consists of 16 residues. CDR3 nucleotides: TGTGCCAGCTCACCCGACCAAGGTATCCAAAACACTGAAGCTTTCTTT. Residues: CASSPDQGIQNTEAFF.

The table lists this clonotype with many counts. The gene calls are TRBV29-1 and TRBJ2-1; D may be TRBD2 (5 bases). The length of the CDR3 is 17 residues. V lost 1 base, J lost 7 bases, and 23 bases lay in between. CDR1 is SQVTM and CDR2 is ANQGSEA in the germline V gene. The CDR3 DNA is TGCAGCGTTGAAGGTCGTTCGGGATTGGGGTTTGGAAATGAGCAGTTCTTC. Translated, it gives CSVEGRSGLGFGNEQFF.

This chain connects TRBV2 to TRBJ2-5, with TRBD2 as a possible D gene (5 bases). The V gene lost 2 bases and the J gene lost 4 bases, with 11 bases spanning the gap. Germline V gene lookup returns CDR1 SNHLY and CDR2 FYNNEI. CDR3 length: 14 residues. The CDR3 is CASSEWTRGETQYF. The CDR3, as DNA: TGTGCCAGCAGTGAATGGACCCGGGGAGAGACCCAGTACTTC.

At least ten counts were recorded for this clonotype. The chain links TRBV9 to TRBJ2-1; the match to TRBD1 covers 8 bases. This CDR3 comprises 15 residues. V was pared by 5 bases and J by 7 bases, with 11 bases of the junction left unmatched. Germline V gene data show CDR1 as SGDLS and CDR2 as YYNGEE. CDR3 in amino acids: CASRGSGQGGNEQFF. CDR3 sequence (DNA): TGTGCCAGCAGGGGTTCTGGACAGGGAGGAAATGAGCAGTTCTTC.

The chain carries TRBV6-2 or TRBV6-3 and TRBJ2-3, with a weak D call TRBD2 (6 bases). Germline loops: CDR1 MNHEY, CDR2 SVGEGT. The V gene lost 5 bases and the J gene lost 3 bases, with 12 bases spanning the gap. The CDR3 contains 14 residues. CDR3 bases: TGTGCCAGCAGTACGGGCCGGGAGACAGATACGCAGTATTTT. It is translated as CASSTGRETDTQYF.

This clonotype appeared a few times. V and J are TRBV7-3 and TRBJ2-2, with D maybe TRBD2 (6 bases). Germline V gene data show CDR1 as SGHTA and CDR2 as FQGTGA. The CDR3 consists of 17 residues. V gave up 5 bases and J gave up 5 bases, with 21 bases separating them. Here the CDR3 reads CASSPSGVGDSTGELFF. The CDR3 DNA follows: TGTGCCAGCAGCCCCTCTGGGGTAGGGGACTCAACCGGGGAGCTGTTTTTT.

The CDR3 protein is CASSPLPVYNSPLHF. The CDR3 DNA follows: TGTGCCAGCTCACCACTTCCAGTCTACAATTCACCCCTCCACTTT. The chain carries TRBV18 and TRBJ1-6; D not resolved. Germline V CDR1 and CDR2: KGHSH, LQKENI. Trimming stripped 1 base from V and 7 bases from J, with 11 bases between. This CDR3 comprises 15 residues.

The rearrangement uses TRBV18 and TRBJ2-3, with 9 bases lining up with TRBD1. Germline CDR1 is KGHSH and CDR2 is LQKENI. CDR3 length equals 16 residues. Losses at the gene ends were 5 bases for V and 5 bases for J; bases not matched to a gene: 11. The CDR3 DNA follows: TGTGCCAGCTCAGCTACGCCGGGACAGGGTGGAGATACGCAGTATTTT. Translating gives CASSATPGQGGDTQYF.

The sample holds many counts of this clonotype. The rearrangement links TRBV5-6 to TRBJ2-1, with 10 bases aligning to TRBD2. The V segment lost 2 bases and the J segment 4 bases; nucleotides outside the gene matches: 3. CDR3 length equals 15 residues. Germline assignment: CDR1 SGHDT and CDR2 YYEEEE. The CDR3 nucleotides read TGTGCCAGCAGCTTCCCTAGCGGGGGTTACAATGAGCAGTTCTTC. Amino acids: CASSFPSGGYNEQFF. Complete variable domain (other parts from reference TRBV5-6 and TRBJ2-1): DAGVTQSPTHLIKTRGQQVTLRCSPKSGHDTVSWYQQALGQGPQFIFQYYEEEERQRGNFPDRFSGHQFPNYSSELNVNALLLGDSALYLCASSFPSGGYNEQFFGPGTRLTVL.

This clonotype showed up just a few times. The chain combines TRBV5-5 with TRBJ1-2; D may be TRBD1 (5 bases). The germline V gene has CDR1 SGHKS and CDR2 YYEKEE (reference sequence). The CDR3 has 15 amino acids. The V and J ends lost 6 bases and 4 bases respectively, with 19 bases between them. DNA of the CDR3: TGTGCCAGCACCCTCCCGAATGTGGGGCCCTATGGCTACACCTTC. This codes for CASTLPNVGPYGYTF.

The chain is built from TRBV5-1 and TRBJ2-1; 7 nucleotides agree with TRBD2. The germline gives CDR1 SGHRS, CDR2 YFSETQ. J gave up 0 bases and V 4 bases, and 7 bases lay outside the gene matches. The CDR3 loop spans 16 amino acids. The CDR3 reads CASSLAGDPSYNEQFF. Here the CDR3 DNA reads TGCGCCAGCAGCCTCGCGGGAGACCCCTCCTACAATGAGCAGTTCTTC.

There are a few counts of this clonotype. The V and J genes are TRBV5-1 and TRBJ2-4; D gene ambiguous. The V gene lost 1 base and the J gene lost 1 base, with 18 bases spanning the gap. The CDR3 has 18 amino acids. Germline-derived CDR1 and CDR2 are SGHRS and YFSETQ. CDR3 region: CASSLTLSDGGAKNIQYF. In DNA, the CDR3 is TGCGCCAGCAGCTTGACGCTGAGTGACGGTGGCGCCAAAAACATTCAGTACTTC.

This clonotype was detected only a few times. V usage is TRBV5-1 and J usage is TRBJ1-1, with D possibly matching TRBD1 (6 bases). The CDR3 runs to 15 residues. Looked up from germline, CDR1 is SGHRS and CDR2 is YFSETQ. V was shortened by 4 bases and J by 0 bases, with 13 bases between the two germline ends. The CDR3 coding sequence is TGCGCCAGCAGCCTCGGACAGATTATGAACACTGAAGCTTTCTTT. It specifies CASSLGQIMNTEAFF.

This clonotype has a handful of counts. The chain employs TRBV29-1 and TRBJ1-1; 7 bases map to TRBD1. With V trimmed by 7 bases and J by 5 bases, 10 bases remained unmatched. The CDR3 consists of 13 residues. Germline CDR1 and CDR2: SQVTM and ANQGSEA. CDR3 loop: CSGSRQGGTEAFF. The CDR3, as DNA: TGCAGCGGAAGTCGACAGGGAGGGACTGAAGCTTTCTTT. The variable domain in full, completed from reference TRBV29-1 and TRBJ1-1, reads SAVISQKPSRDICQRGTSLTIQCQVDSQVTMMFWYRQQPGQSLTLIATANQGSEATYESGFVIDKFPISRPNLTFSTLTVSNMSPEDSSIYLCSGSRQGGTEAFFGQGTRLTVV.

The chain is built from TRBV7-2 and TRBJ2-2; TRBD2 is a possible D gene (6 bases). V lost 5 bases and J lost 6, with 16 bases in between. Germline CDR1 SGHTA, CDR2 FQGNSA. This CDR3 has 15 amino acids. The CDR3 bases are TGTGCCAGCAGCGCCTTCGGGACTCCCGCCGGGGAGCTGTTTTTT. This codes for CASSAFGTPAGELFF. Looking up the rest from reference TRBV7-2 and TRBJ2-2 gives the full variable domain: GAGVSQSPSNKVTEKGKDVELRCDPISGHTALYWYRQSLGQGLEFLIYFQGNSAPDKSGLPSDRFSAERTGGSVSTLTIQRTQQEDSAVYLCASSAFGTPAGELFFGEGSRLTVL.

The chain recombines TRBV7-7 with TRBJ1-4; D ambiguous. Per germline, CDR1 SSHAT and CDR2 FNYEAQ (reference sequence). V was cut by 1 base and J by 6 bases, with 12 bases left in between. The CDR3 sequence is 15 residues long. The CDR3 nucleotides read TGTGCCAGCAGCTTAGGCCCGGCGGCAGATGAAAAACTGTTTTTT. Encoded protein: CASSLGPAADEKLFF.

The rearrangement uses TRBV29-1 and TRBJ2-7, with 7 positions matching TRBD2. The germline V gene encodes CDR1 SQVTM and CDR2 ANQGSEA. CDR3 length: 11 residues. The V and J ends lost 6 bases and 3 bases, in that order; junction bases with no gene match: 2. CDR3 in DNA: TGCAGCGTCCGGGACTACTACGAGCAGTACTTC. This sequence encodes CSVRDYYEQYF.